This T cell receptor beta chain emerged from a study of CD8 T cells in ankylosing spondylitis. The CDR3 runs 14 residues. From germline, CDR1 is SGHVS and CDR2 FQNEAQ. Trimming left V 4 bases short and J 7 bases short, with 13 bases between. Libraries for TCR beta were made by quantitative 5'-RACE with molecular barcodes. MiXCR was run by TCRdb on the 5' RACE reads, yielding one entry per CDR3 protein. This repertoire shows about 240,000 distinct CDR3 sequences, about 10% found once; its top ten account for roughly 2.5%. Study conclusions and caveats: Disease-linked clones were reportedly significantly enriched in matched ankylosing spondylitis synovial fluid.

This clonotype was detected ten times or more. Its specificity is unknown. This rearrangement joins TRBV7-8 to TRBJ1-4, with D tentatively TRBD1 (5 bases). The sequenced sample consisted of blood, either unsorted or a sorted T cell fraction (not recorded which). The TCR originated in a male donor with ankylosing spondylitis or in good health (not recorded which). The CDR3 sequence: CASSWGGFTEKLFF. CDR3 sequence (DNA): TGTGCCAGCAGCTGGGGGGGATTCACTGAAAAACTGTTTTTT.